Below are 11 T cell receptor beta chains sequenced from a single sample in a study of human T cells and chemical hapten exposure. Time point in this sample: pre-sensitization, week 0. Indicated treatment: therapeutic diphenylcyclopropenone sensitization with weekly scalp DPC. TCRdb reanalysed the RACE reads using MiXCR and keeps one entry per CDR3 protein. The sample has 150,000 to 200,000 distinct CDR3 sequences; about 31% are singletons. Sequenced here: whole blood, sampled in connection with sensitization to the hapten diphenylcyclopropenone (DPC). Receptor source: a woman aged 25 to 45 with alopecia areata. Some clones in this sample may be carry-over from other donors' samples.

The CDR3 DNA reads TGTGCCAGCTCACCAAATGCAGTTAGCAATCAGCCCCAGCATTTT. Protein: CASSPNAVSNQPQHF. The V call is TRBV18, the J call TRBJ1-5; D not certain. CDR1 is KGHSH and CDR2 is LQKENI in the germline V gene. The CDR3 contains 15 residues. Trimming took 2 bases from V and 0 from J, leaving 8 bases between them.

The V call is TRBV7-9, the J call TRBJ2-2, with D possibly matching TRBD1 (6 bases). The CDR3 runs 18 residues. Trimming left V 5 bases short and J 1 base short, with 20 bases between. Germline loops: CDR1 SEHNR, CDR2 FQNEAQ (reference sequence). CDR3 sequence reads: CASSPRWMAGVNTGELFF. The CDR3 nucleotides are TGTGCCAGCAGCCCGAGGTGGATGGCAGGGGTGAACACCGGGGAGCTGTTTTTT.

The CDR3 DNA is TGTGCCAGCAGCGGGGTCGTTACTTACGGCACAGATACGCAGTATTTT. It yields the protein CASSGVVTYGTDTQYF. The V and J genes are TRBV9 and TRBJ2-3, with D unresolved. CDR3 length equals 16 residues. The germline V and J ends were trimmed by 3 bases and 1 base, with 15 bases remaining between them. The germline V gene encodes CDR1 SGDLS and CDR2 YYNGEE.

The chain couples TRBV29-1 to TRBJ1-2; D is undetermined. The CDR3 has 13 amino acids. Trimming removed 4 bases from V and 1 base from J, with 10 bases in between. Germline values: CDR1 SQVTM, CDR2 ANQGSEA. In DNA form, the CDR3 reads TGCAGCGTTGGGCAGGACCTTAACTATGGCTACACCTTC. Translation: CSVGQDLNYGYTF.

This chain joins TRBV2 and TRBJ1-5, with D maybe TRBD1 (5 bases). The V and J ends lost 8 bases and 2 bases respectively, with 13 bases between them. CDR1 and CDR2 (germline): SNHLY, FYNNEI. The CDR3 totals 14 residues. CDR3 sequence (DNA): TGTGCCAGCGAGAGAGGGGACGGCAATCAGCCCCAGCATTTT. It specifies CASERGDGNQPQHF.

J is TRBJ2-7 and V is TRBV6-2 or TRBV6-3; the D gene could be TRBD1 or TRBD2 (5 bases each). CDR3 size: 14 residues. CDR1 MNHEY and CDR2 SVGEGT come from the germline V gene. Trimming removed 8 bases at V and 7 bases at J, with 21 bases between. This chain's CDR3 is CASQDRGPQREQYF. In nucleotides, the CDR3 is TGTGCCAGCCAGGACCGGGGCCCGCAGCGGGAGCAGTACTTC.

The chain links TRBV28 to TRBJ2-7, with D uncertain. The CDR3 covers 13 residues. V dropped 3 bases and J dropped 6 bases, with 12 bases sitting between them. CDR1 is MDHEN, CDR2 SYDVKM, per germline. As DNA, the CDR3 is TGTGCCAGCAGTTTCTTCCCAACTGCCGAGCAGTACTTC. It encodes CASSFFPTAEQYF.

This chain's CDR3 is CASSFDHRNYGYTF. DNA of the CDR3: TGTGCCAGCAGTTTCGATCATCGTAACTATGGCTACACCTTC. This chain links TRBV28 with TRBJ1-2; D is uncertain. In germline, CDR1 is MDHEN, CDR2 SYDVKM. The CDR3 has 14 residues. Deletions cut 3 bases from V and 1 base from J, with 9 bases between.

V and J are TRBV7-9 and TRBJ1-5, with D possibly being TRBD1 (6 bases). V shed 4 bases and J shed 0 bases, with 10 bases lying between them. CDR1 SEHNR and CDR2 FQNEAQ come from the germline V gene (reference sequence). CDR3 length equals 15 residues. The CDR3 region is CASSSGTFSNQPQHF. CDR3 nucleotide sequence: TGTGCCAGCAGCTCGGGGACATTTAGCAATCAGCCCCAGCATTTT.

For the CDR3, the DNA is TGTGCCAGCAGTTACTCGACCGGTGTCTCCTTTGAAGCTTTCTTT. Translated: CASSYSTGVSFEAFF. The V and J genes are TRBV6-5 and TRBJ1-1; D is ambiguous. Trimming shortened V by 0 bases and J by 7 bases, and 15 bases separated the two germline ends. This CDR3 spans 15 amino acids. CDR1 is MNHEY, CDR2 SVGAGI, per germline.

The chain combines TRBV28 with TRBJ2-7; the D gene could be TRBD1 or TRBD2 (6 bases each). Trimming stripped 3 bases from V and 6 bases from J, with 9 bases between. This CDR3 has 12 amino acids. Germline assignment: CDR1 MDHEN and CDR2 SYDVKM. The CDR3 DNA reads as TGTGCCAGCAGTTTCAGGGGAGGCGAGCAGTACTTC. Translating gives CASSFRGGEQYF.